Below, 17 T cell receptor beta chains from the same sample are listed, as sequenced in a study of cytotoxic CD8 clonotypes in ibrutinib-treated CLL. The protocol was immunoSEQ multiplex PCR, while the TCRdb copy is restricted to in-frame clones and leaves out a portion. Seen here are around 310,000 clones, about 77% observed once, and the top ten hold over 5%. Sequences were derived from PBMCs, sampled before ibrutinib treatment. These TCRs come from a human donor with chronic lymphocytic leukemia.

This chain connects TRBV9 to TRBJ2-3; 9 positions match TRBD2. The trim removed 0 bases at V and 3 bases at J, leaving 5 bases unmatched. The CDR3 has 16 residues. Germline V gives CDR1 SGDLS, CDR2 YYNGEE. The CDR3 loop is CASSVGAGGVTDTQYF. In DNA form, the CDR3 reads TGTGCCAGCAGCGTAGGGGCGGGAGGGGTGACAGATACGCAGTATTTT.

This chain uses TRBV6-1 with TRBJ2-7; D is unresolved. The V gene's germline CDR1 is MNHNS and CDR2 SASEGT. CDR3 length: 14 amino acids. Trimming stripped 1 base from V and 2 bases from J, with 9 bases between. The chain's CDR3 is CASSEEGIAYEQYF. Written as DNA, the CDR3 is TGTGCCAGCAGTGAAGAGGGTATCGCCTACGAGCAGTACTTC.

This rearrangement joins TRBV9 to TRBJ1-4, with D hard to call. The germline CDR1 and CDR2 sequences are SGDLS and YYNGEE. Trimming pared 4 bases from V and 8 bases from J, leaving 15 bases between. This CDR3 spans 14 amino acids. The CDR3, as DNA: TGTGCCAGCAGCTTCGGGGAGGGAGGGGAAAAACTGTTTTTT. This gives the protein CASSFGEGGEKLFF.

The rearrangement uses TRBV7-2 and TRBJ2-5; D unresolved. Per germline, CDR1 SGHTA and CDR2 FQGNSA. V shed 1 base and J shed 5 bases, with 5 bases lying between them. The CDR3 has 12 amino acids. CDR3 sequence reads: CASSLERETQYF. The CDR3 DNA is TGTGCCAGCAGCTTAGAACGTGAGACCCAGTACTTC.

This rearrangement joins TRBV5-4 to TRBJ2-7; 9 positions match TRBD1. The germline V gene encodes CDR1 SGHNT and CDR2 YYREEE (reference sequence). This CDR3 comprises 15 residues. Trimming took 4 bases from V and 4 from J; bases not matched to a gene: 9. CDR3 loop: CASSRAGQGKYEQYF. DNA for the CDR3: TGTGCCAGCAGCAGGGCCGGACAGGGGAAATACGAGCAGTACTTC.

This sequence joins TRBV5-8 and TRBJ2-7, with D possibly matching TRBD1 (6 bases). The CDR3 is 17 amino acids. In germline, CDR1 is SGHTS, CDR2 YDEGEE. V was pared by 0 bases and J by 2 bases, with 18 bases between. CDR3 amino acids: CASSLEAGALIPYEQYF. The CDR3 DNA is TGTGCCAGCAGCTTGGAAGCAGGGGCACTTATTCCCTACGAGCAGTACTTC. The whole variable domain, filled in from reference TRBV5-8 and TRBJ2-7, reads EAGVTQSPTHLIKTRGQQATLRCSPISGHTSVYWYQQALGLGLQFLLWYDEGEERNRGNFPPRFSGRQFPNYSSELNVNALELEDSALYLCASSLEAGALIPYEQYFGPGTRLTVT.

This chain links TRBV5-1 with TRBJ2-7; D is unresolved. The CDR3 consists of 14 residues. Per the germline V gene, CDR1 is SGHRS and CDR2 is YFSETQ. Trimming cost V 5 bases and J 5 bases, with 17 bases left between them. CDR3 amino acids: CASRLNPREDEQYF. CDR3 DNA: TGCGCCAGCAGATTAAACCCAAGGGAAGACGAGCAGTACTTC.

The rearrangement uses TRBV9 and TRBJ1-2; D remains unclear. From germline, CDR1 is SGDLS and CDR2 YYNGEE. Trimming cost V 4 bases and J 5 bases, with 9 bases left between them. This CDR3 contains 12 residues. CDR3: CASSIAGYGYTF. CDR3 in DNA: TGTGCCAGCAGCATCGCGGGGTATGGCTACACCTTC. The full variable domain, in which reference TRBV9 and TRBJ1-2 provide the parts outside the CDR3, is DSGVTQTPKHLITATGQRVTLRCSPRSGDLSVYWYQQSLDQGLQFLIQYYNGEERAKGNILERFSAQQFPDLHSELNLSSLELGDSALYFCASSIAGYGYTFGSGTRLTVV.

The chain carries TRBV19 and TRBJ1-1; D may be TRBD1 (5 bases). The CDR3 has 15 amino acids. Trimming left V 2 bases short and J 0 bases short, with 10 bases between. Germline loops: CDR1 LNHDA, CDR2 SQIVND (reference sequence). The CDR3 reads CASSILRGMNTEAFF. In DNA, the CDR3 is TGTGCCAGTAGTATATTGCGGGGGATGAACACTGAAGCTTTCTTT.

This chain connects TRBV29-1 to TRBJ2-3; D ambiguous. The germline V and J ends were trimmed by 6 bases and 2 bases, with 12 bases remaining between them. The V gene's germline CDR1 is SQVTM and CDR2 ANQGSEA. This CDR3 comprises 13 residues. Written as DNA, the CDR3 is TGCAGCGTCACACATCGAATCACAGATACGCAGTATTTT. It translates to CSVTHRITDTQYF.

The CDR3 loop reads CASSGRLAASSYEQYF. CDR3 in DNA: TGTGCCAGCAGCGGTCGACTAGCGGCGAGCTCCTACGAGCAGTACTTC. This chain links TRBV9 with TRBJ2-7, with TRBD2 identical over 9 bases. Germline V gene lookup returns CDR1 SGDLS and CDR2 YYNGEE. The CDR3 is 16 residues long. Unmatched junction bases numbered 7, after V lost 3 bases and J lost 0 bases. Variable domain in full (rest from reference TRBV9 and TRBJ2-7): DSGVTQTPKHLITATGQRVTLRCSPRSGDLSVYWYQQSLDQGLQFLIQYYNGEERAKGNILERFSAQQFPDLHSELNLSSLELGDSALYFCASSGRLAASSYEQYFGPGTRLTVT.

J is TRBJ2-3 and V is TRBV9; TRBD2 matches at 11 bases. V dropped 7 bases and J dropped 2; count of bases not matched to a gene: 6. This CDR3 is built from 15 residues. Germline V gene lookup returns CDR1 SGDLS and CDR2 YYNGEE. DNA for the CDR3: TGTGCCAGCGGCAGACTAGCGGGGATCACAGATACGCAGTATTTT. This codes for CASGRLAGITDTQYF.

This clone appeared a few times. The rearrangement joins TRBV19 to TRBJ1-2; no reliable D call. This CDR3 region has 14 residues. The V end lost 5 bases, the J end lost 2 bases, and 12 bases lay between the germline ends. Germline V lookup: CDR1 LNHDA, CDR2 SQIVND (reference sequence). In DNA form, the CDR3 reads TGTGCCAGTAGTTCCCTCGGGATCAACTATGGCTACACCTTC. Translated: CASSSLGINYGYTF.

The V call is TRBV10-1, the J call TRBJ2-5, with 8 bases lining up with TRBD2. The CDR3 is made up of 13 amino acids. J lost 7 bases, V lost 2 bases, and 3 bases had no gene match. The germline V gene has CDR1 WNHNN and CDR2 SYGVQD (reference sequence). CDR3 nucleotides: TGCGCCAGCAGTGAGAGCGGGAGTTTGACCCAGTACTTC. As protein: CASSESGSLTQYF.

The rearrangement uses TRBV25-1 and TRBJ2-5, with D perhaps TRBD1 (6 bases). Germline values: CDR1 MGHDK, CDR2 SYGVNS. The CDR3 loop spans 15 amino acids. V dropped 0 bases and J dropped 4 bases, with 12 bases sitting between them. The chain's CDR3 is CASSEYTRGRETQYF. The CDR3 DNA follows: TGTGCCAGCAGTGAATATACGAGGGGGAGAGAGACCCAGTACTTC.

V usage is TRBV28 and J usage is TRBJ1-1; D is unclear. Germline CDR1 and CDR2: MDHEN and SYDVKM. This CDR3 is 14 amino acids long. V was trimmed by 2 bases and J by 1 base, leaving 8 bases between them. The CDR3 is CASSLVRGNTEAFF. CDR3 coding DNA: TGTGCCAGCAGTTTAGTTCGGGGGAACACTGAAGCTTTCTTT.

V usage is TRBV4-3 and J usage is TRBJ2-7, with 8 bases lining up with TRBD1. The CDR3 has 15 amino acids. The V and J ends lost 2 bases and 3 bases, in that order; junction bases with no gene match: 6. The germline V gene has CDR1 LGHNA and CDR2 YSLEER. In DNA, the CDR3 is TGCGCCAGCAGCCAACGACAGGGGCCCTTCTACGAGCAGTACTTC. Translating it yields CASSQRQGPFYEQYF.